Listed below are T cell receptor beta chains from one sample, sequenced in a study of tumor-infiltrating lymphocytes in primary liver carcinoma. From the multiplex PCR reads, TCRdb called clonotypes with MiXCR, one entry per CDR3 protein. Among about 320,000 distinct CDR3 sequences listed, 50% to 70% were seen once. The sequenced sample was peripheral blood. Receptor source: a man in his forties or fifties with primary liver carcinoma and hepatitis B virus infection. Each CDR3 is given without its conserved first and last residue.

j_gene,len,v_gene,CDR3aa
TRBJ2-3,15,TRBV5-1,ASSPGTSGRRTDTQY
TRBJ1-4,10,TRBV28,ASSYQDEILF
TRBJ2-7,9,TRBV29-1,SVSRNYEPY
TRBJ1-3,12,TRBV5-1,ASSWGTSGNTIY
TRBJ2-1,10,TRBV30,AWGGSNNEQF
TRBJ2-5,13,TRBV5-6,ASNLGLAGQETQY
TRBJ1-1,10,TRBV19,ASSIVDKEAF
TRBJ1-1,11,TRBV4-3,ASGRAMNIEAF
TRBJ2-7,11,TRBV5-1,ASSLDRNYEQY
TRBJ2-5,16,TRBV5-1,ASSSAAAGPTPQETQY
TRBJ2-6,18,TRBV28,ASSLFGLAGESSGANVLT
TRBJ2-7,12,TRBV11-2,ASSLGGRGIEQY
TRBJ1-2,12,TRBV28,ASSTGAGGYGYT